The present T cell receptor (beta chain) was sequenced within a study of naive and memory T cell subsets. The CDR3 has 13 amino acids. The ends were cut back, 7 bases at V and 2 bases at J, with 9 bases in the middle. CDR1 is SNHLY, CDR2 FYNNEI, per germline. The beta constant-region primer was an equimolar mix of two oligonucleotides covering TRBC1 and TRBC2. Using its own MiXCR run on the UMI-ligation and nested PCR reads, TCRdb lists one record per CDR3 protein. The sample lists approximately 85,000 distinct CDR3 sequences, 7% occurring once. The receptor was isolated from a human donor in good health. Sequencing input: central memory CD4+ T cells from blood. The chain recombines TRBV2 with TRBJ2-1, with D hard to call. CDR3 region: CASKVRAYNEQFF. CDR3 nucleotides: TGTGCCAGCAAGGTCCGGGCCTACAATGAGCAGTTCTTC. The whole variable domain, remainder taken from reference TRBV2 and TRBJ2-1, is EPEVTQTPSHQVTQMGQEVILRCVPISNHLYFYWYRQILGQKVEFLVSFYNNEISEKSEIFDDQFSVERPDGSNFTLKIRSTKLEDSAMYFCASKVRAYNEQFFGPGTRLTVL.